This is a list of T cell receptor beta chains from one sample in a study of read filtering for tumor transcriptome and immune sequencing. MiXCR was run by TCRdb on the reads, yielding one entry per CDR3 protein. The sample shows 39,000 or so distinct CDR3 sequences, about an eighth of them seen only once. Specimen: a population of CD138-negative cells sorted from bone marrow. These receptors were collected from a donor aged 40 or over with multiple myeloma. The CDR3 runs from the conserved cysteine through the conserved F or W. Each record gives: clone size, CDR3 length, D gene, J gene, V gene, CDR3 DNA, CDR3 protein. A D gene is named only where the DNA matches it firmly. Clone sizes are given selectively: once, few, many, or a class where the clone is expanded.

many,13,.,TRBJ2-4,TRBV6-2/TRBV6-3,TGTGCCAGCAGTAACCCCTTCGAGGGGAGATGGGACTTC,CASSNPFEGRWDF
many,16,TRBD2,TRBJ2-1,TRBV5-1,TGCGCCAGCAGCTTGGTAGCGGGAGTAGGGTACAATGAGCAGTTCTTC,CASSLVAGVGYNEQFF
once,16,.,TRBJ2-1,TRBV20-1,TGCAGTGCTAGAGTCGTCGGCGGTCTTTCCTACAATGATCAGTTCTTC,CSARVVGGLSYNDQFF
many,12,.,TRBJ2-1,TRBV6-5,TGTGCCAGCATCGGCCCGGGCAATGAGCAGTTCTTC,CASIGPGNEQFF
many,16,TRBD2,TRBJ2-2,TRBV15,TGTGCCACCAGCAGAGGACTAGCGGGAGTGTTCGGGGAGCTGTTTTTT,CATSRGLAGVFGELFF
many,14,.,TRBJ2-5,TRBV11-2,TGTGCCAGCAGCTTAGTCGGAGGGAGAGAGACCCAGTACTTC,CASSLVGGRETQYF
many,12,.,TRBJ2-7,TRBV5-1,TGCGCCAGCCGCGGAGGGGTATCCGAGCAGTACTTC,CASRGGVSEQYF
many,16,TRBD2,TRBJ2-2,TRBV7-8,TGTGCCAGCAGCGGAGCGGGAGAAAAGAACACCGGGGAGCTGTTTTTT,CASSGAGEKNTGELFF
medium-sized,14,.,TRBJ2-1,TRBV7-2,TGTGCCAGCAGCCCCAGAGGCAGTGTCTATGAGCAGTTCTTC,CASSPRGSVYEQFF
many,10,.,TRBJ2-7,TRBV20-1,TGCAGTGCTAGCTCCTTCGAGCAGTACTTC,CSASSFEQYF
many,12,.,TRBJ2-1,TRBV5-4,TGTGCCAGCAGCATACTAGTGGGTGAGCAGTTCTTC,CASSILVGEQFF
many,12,.,TRBJ2-1,TRBV5-1,TGCGCCAGCAGCTTAACCAGCAATGAGCAGTTCTTC,CASSLTSNEQFF
.,14,.,TRBJ1-5,TRBV19,TGTGCCAGTAGTATGGCAGTGAGCAATCAGCCCCAGCATTTT,CASSMAVSNQPQHF
.,14,TRBD2,TRBJ2-1,TRBV2,TGTGCCAGCAAATCTAGCGGATCCTACAATGGGCAGTTCTTC,CASKSSGSYNGQFF